Shown below are 7 T cell receptor beta chains from a single sample sequenced in a study of T cells in Graves' hyperthyroidism and ophthalmopathy. Amplified regions were TCR beta CDR3 sequences from RNA transcripts. First-round RT-PCR targeting the TCR CDR3 was performed with the HTBI primer set. TCRdb independently ran MiXCR on the multiplex PCR reads; one entry per CDR3 protein. The sample includes roughly 800,000 distinct CDR3 sequences, roughly 37% of them seen just once. The sample comprised blood. Receptor source: a young man with Graves' hyperthyroidism.

The sample holds a few counts of this clonotype. The J gene is TRBJ2-5, the V gene TRBV7-3; the match to TRBD1 covers 11 bases. V dropped 4 bases and J dropped 5; count of bases not matched to a gene: 6. CDR3 size: 15 residues. The germline CDR1 and CDR2 sequences are SGHTA and FQGTGA. CDR3 in DNA: TGTGCCAGCAGCTCGGGACAGGGGGGATTCGAGACCCAGTACTTC. Encoded protein: CASSSGQGGFETQYF.

This clonotype came up many times. The rearrangement uses TRBV6-5 and TRBJ2-7; no definite D call. The CDR3 has 12 amino acids. Germline CDR1 MNHEY, CDR2 SVGAGI. Trimming pared 7 bases from V and 5 bases from J, leaving 12 bases between. The CDR3 coding sequence is TGTGCCAGCACCTCGACTGAGCACGAGCAGTACTTC. Translating it yields CASTSTEHEQYF.

At least ten counts were recorded for this clonotype. The V and J genes are TRBV7-8 and TRBJ1-5, with TRBD1 as a possible D gene (5 bases). V lost 4 bases and J lost 0, with 13 bases in between. The V gene's germline CDR1 is SGHVS and CDR2 FQNEAQ. The CDR3 has 16 amino acids. This CDR3 is CASSSTGPYSNQPQHF. For the CDR3, the DNA is TGTGCCAGCAGCTCTACAGGTCCCTATAGCAATCAGCCCCAGCATTTT.

With respect to this clonotype: One end of the junction is discordant with germline, which a read error may explain. This chain links TRBV13 with TRBJ1-1; weak D call: TRBD1 (6 bases). The CDR3 contains 13 residues. CDR1 and CDR2 from the germline V gene are PRHDT and FYEKMQ (reference sequence). CDR3 sequence: CAGSRQALLEAFF. CDR3 bases: TGTGCCGGCAGCCGACAGGCCCTCCTTGAAGCTTTCTTT.

The chain couples TRBV19 to TRBJ1-6; D call uncertain. Trimming pared 3 bases from V and 10 bases from J, leaving 13 bases between. CDR3 length: 14 residues. Looked up from germline, CDR1 is LNHDA and CDR2 is SQIVND (reference sequence). This CDR3 is CASSIDTLGSPLHF. CDR3 nucleotide sequence: TGTGCCAGTAGTATCGACACTCTGGGCTCACCCCTCCACTTT.

To note about this clonotype: One junction end disagrees with the germline gene, perhaps due to a read error. The chain is built from TRBV9 and TRBJ1-1; D ambiguous. This CDR3 spans 14 amino acids. Germline V gene sequence: CDR1 SGDLS, CDR2 YYNGEE. The CDR3 loop reads CASSQRGVNTEAFF. Written as DNA, the CDR3 is TGCGCCAGCAGCCAACGGGGAGTTAACACTGAAGCTTTCTTT. The full variable domain, with the rest looked up from reference TRBV9 and TRBJ1-1, is DSGVTQTPKHLITATGQRVTLRCSPRSGDLSVYWYQQSLDQGLQFLIQYYNGEERAKGNILERFSAQQFPDLHSELNLSSLELGDSALYFCASSQRGVNTEAFFGQGTRLTVV.

V is TRBV7-9 and J is TRBJ2-2, with no clear D. Germline V gives CDR1 SEHNR, CDR2 FQNEAQ (reference sequence). CDR3 length: 14 residues. V shed 4 bases and J shed 8 bases, with 14 bases lying between them. The CDR3 DNA sequence: TGTGCCAGCAGCTGGGAAGGGCCAGCGGGGGAGCTGTTTTTT. Translating gives CASSWEGPAGELFF.